Shown below are 20 T cell receptor beta chains from a single sample sequenced in a study of molecular identifiers for immune sequencing clone quantification. From the PCR reads, TCRdb called clonotypes with MiXCR, one entry per CDR3 protein. This table holds under 600,000 distinct CDR3 sequences, about 26% found once. Sequencing input: naive CD8+ T cells from blood, with Jurkat cell RNA spiked in. The subset: FACS-sorted CD8+CD4-CCR7+CD45RA+ naive T cells. These receptors all come from a human donor in good health. Some libraries in this study had Jurkat cell RNA spiked in.

The DNA for the CDR3 is TGTGCCTGGAGTGGAGGAGCTGGAGCTTTCTTT. Translated: CAWSGGAGAFF. This chain connects TRBV30 to TRBJ1-1; D gene unclear. Trimming shortened V by 1 base and J by 10 bases, and 10 bases separated the two germline ends. Germline CDR1 and CDR2: GTSNPN and SVGIG (reference sequence). CDR3 length: 11 residues.

This clonotype was observed a few times. Here the CDR3 reads CASSQRGPYNEQFF. CDR3 bases: TGCGCCAGCAGCCAGAGGGGGCCCTACAATGAGCAGTTCTTC. The J gene is TRBJ2-1, the V gene TRBV4-1; 7 bases are shared with TRBD1. The V segment lost 3 bases and the J segment 2 bases; nucleotides outside the gene matches: 1. CDR1 MGHRA and CDR2 YSYEKL come from the germline V gene. The CDR3 is 14 amino acids.

The rearrangement links TRBV6-5 to TRBJ2-7, with unresolved D. The V gene lost 0 bases and the J gene lost 0 bases, with 3 bases spanning the gap. The CDR3 length is 13 residues. CDR1 and CDR2 (germline): MNHEY, SVGAGI. The CDR3 sequence: CASSYSHSYEQYF. The CDR3 coding sequence is TGTGCCAGCAGTTACTCCCACTCCTACGAGCAGTACTTC.

This clonotype was recorded at least ten times. V usage is TRBV5-1 and J usage is TRBJ2-3; TRBD1 agrees at 9 bases. Germline CDR1 and CDR2: SGHRS and YFSETQ. V was clipped by 4 bases and J by 4 bases; unmatched bases: 7. There are 15 residues in the CDR3. CDR3 loop: CASSLDRDRADTQYF. Here the CDR3 DNA reads TGCGCCAGCAGCCTGGACAGGGACAGGGCAGATACGCAGTATTTT.

This clonotype was seen at least ten times. The V gene is TRBV4-3, the J gene TRBJ1-1; the D is unclear. The germline V and J ends were trimmed by 1 base and 6 bases, with 9 bases remaining between them. Per the germline V gene, CDR1 is LGHNA and CDR2 is YSLEER. This CDR3 is 13 amino acids long. CDR3 in amino acids: CASSQVRGSEAFF. The CDR3 DNA is TGCGCCAGCAGCCAAGTGAGAGGTTCTGAAGCTTTCTTT.

This clonotype appeared many times. The V gene is TRBV7-9, the J gene TRBJ2-7; D is possibly TRBD2 (6 bases). V lost 5 bases and J 2 bases, leaving 10 bases between the germline ends. CDR1 is SEHNR and CDR2 is FQNEAQ in the germline V gene (reference sequence). The CDR3 is 13 amino acids. CDR3 residues: CASSPGGAYEQYF. The CDR3 nucleotides read TGTGCCAGCAGCCCCGGGGGAGCCTACGAGCAGTACTTC.

A remark on this clonotype: The conserved closing phenylalanine or tryptophan is absent in this CDR3, likely reflecting a read error. CDR3 region: CASSLTSGGAYEQYS. As DNA, the CDR3 is TGTGCCAGCAGCTTGACTAGCGGGGGGGCTTACGAGCAGTACTCC. The gene calls are TRBV5-4 and TRBJ2-7, with 13 bases identical to TRBD2. J was trimmed by 4 bases and V by 1 base; bases with no gene match: 2. CDR1 and CDR2 (germline): SGHNT, YYREEE (reference sequence). This CDR3 region has 15 residues.

The rearrangement uses TRBV7-9 and TRBJ2-7; maybe TRBD1 (6 bases). Germline lookup yields CDR1 SEHNR and CDR2 FQNEAQ (reference sequence). Trimming pared 4 bases from V and 3 bases from J, leaving 16 bases between. CDR3 length: 15 residues. CDR3 nucleotide sequence: TGTGCCAGCAGCTCCGAACGTAGACAGGTCTACGAGCAGTACTTC. Residues: CASSSERRQVYEQYF.

V is TRBV12-3 or TRBV12-4 and J is TRBJ2-1; 9 bases agree with TRBD1. Trimming cost V 5 bases and J 6 bases; bases outside gene matches: 8. The CDR3 consists of 15 residues. This chain's CDR3 is CASSATGGTFNEQFF. The CDR3 DNA follows: TGTGCCAGCAGTGCTACAGGGGGCACTTTCAATGAGCAGTTCTTC.

This chain joins TRBV7-9 and TRBJ2-3; maybe TRBD2 (6 bases). Germline CDR1 and CDR2: SEHNR and FQNEAQ (reference sequence). Deletions cut 5 bases from V and 4 bases from J, with 10 bases between. The CDR3 loop spans 13 amino acids. CDR3 protein: CASSRWGADTQYF. The DNA for the CDR3 is TGTGCCAGCAGCCGCTGGGGGGCAGATACGCAGTATTTT.

The table lists this clonotype with a few counts. The junction departs from the called germline gene at one end, perhaps through a read error. The chain is built from TRBV11-2 and TRBJ2-7; 9 bases agree with TRBD1. CDR1 and CDR2 (germline): SGHAT, FQNNGV. This CDR3 has 16 residues. The CDR3 DNA sequence: TGTGCCAGCAGCCCCTTTAGGGGACAGGGACTATACGGGCAGTACTTC. Translating gives CASSPFRGQGLYGQYF. The full variable domain, with the rest looked up from reference TRBV11-2 and TRBJ2-7, is EAGVAQSPRYKIIEKRQSVAFWCNPISGHATLYWYQQILGQGPKLLIQFQNNGVVDDSQLPKDRFSAERLKGVDSTLKIQPAKLEDSAVYLCASSPFRGQGLYGQYFGPGTRLTVT.

The table lists this clonotype with many counts. V is TRBV30 and J is TRBJ1-1, with D uncertain. V was shortened by 0 bases and J by 8 bases, with 4 bases between the two germline ends. The CDR3 totals 10 residues. Looked up from germline, CDR1 is GTSNPN and CDR2 is SVGIG (reference sequence). CDR3: CAWSVGEAFF. The CDR3 region has the DNA TGTGCCTGGAGTGTAGGGGAAGCTTTCTTT.

This clonotype came up many times. The chain uses TRBV6-5 and TRBJ1-1; the match to TRBD1 covers 9 bases. The germline gives CDR1 MNHEY, CDR2 SVGAGI. V was pared by 5 bases and J by 1 base, with 5 bases of the junction left unmatched. This CDR3 comprises 15 residues. The CDR3 DNA sequence: TGTGCCAGCAGTCAACCGGGACAGGGGAACACTGAAGCTTTCTTT. This gives the protein CASSQPGQGNTEAFF.

This clonotype was counted at least ten times. J is TRBJ2-3 and V is TRBV20-1; 8 nucleotides match TRBD2. Per germline, CDR1 DFQATT and CDR2 SNEGSKA (reference sequence). V shed 3 bases and J 0 bases; nucleotides not matched to a gene: 2. The length of the CDR3 is 14 residues. DNA for the CDR3: TGCAGTGCTAGCGCGGGGGGTAGCACAGATACGCAGTATTTT. Translating gives CSASAGGSTDTQYF.

This clonotype was seen a few times. The chain recombines TRBV5-1 with TRBJ1-6; D call uncertain. The ends were cut back, 4 bases at V and 9 bases at J, with 23 bases in the middle. The germline gives CDR1 SGHRS, CDR2 YFSETQ. The CDR3 loop spans 17 amino acids. CDR3 sequence: CASSVARPGGDGSPLHF. The CDR3 DNA sequence: TGCGCCAGCAGCGTGGCCAGACCCGGAGGTGACGGTTCACCCCTCCACTTT.

This clonotype appeared many times. This chain uses TRBV5-4 with TRBJ1-1, with TRBD1 matching over 7 bases. Germline V gives CDR1 SGHNT, CDR2 YYREEE (reference sequence). V lost 1 base, J lost 4 bases, and 1 base stayed unmatched. CDR3 length: 13 residues. The CDR3 loop is CASSLQGVTEAFF. The CDR3 nucleotides read TGTGCCAGCAGCTTGCAGGGGGTCACTGAAGCTTTCTTT.

There are a few counts of this clonotype. The rearrangement joins TRBV6-5 to TRBJ1-2; no definite D call. The V end lost 5 bases, the J end lost 2 bases, and 15 bases lay between the germline ends. This CDR3 has 15 residues. Germline-derived CDR1 and CDR2 are MNHEY and SVGAGI. CDR3 nucleotides: TGTGCCAGCAGTCCAGACATCGCCCTAAACTATGGCTACACCTTC. Its protein product is CASSPDIALNYGYTF.

Points on this clonotype: Since the CDR3 does not end with the conserved phenylalanine or tryptophan, this likely comes from a read error. This chain links TRBV20-1 with TRBJ1-5, with no clear D. In germline, CDR1 is DFQATT, CDR2 SNEGSKA (reference sequence). There are 15 residues in the CDR3. The CDR3 is CSARDPGREGQPQHS. Written as DNA, the CDR3 is TGCAGTGCAAGAGATCCGGGGAGGGAAGGTCAGCCCCAGCATTCT.

Concerning this clonotype itself: A read error may explain this, as a much larger clone is one base away. The V and J genes are TRBV6-2 or TRBV6-3 and TRBJ2-6; TRBD1 is a possible D gene (6 bases). The germline gives CDR1 MNHEY, CDR2 SVGEGT. The CDR3 extends over 15 amino acids. The CDR3, as DNA: TGTGCCAGCAATGGACAGCCCTCTGGGGCCAACGTCCTGCCTTTC. Translating it yields CASNGQPSGANVLPF.

The chain uses TRBV20-1 and TRBJ1-4, with 12 bases matching TRBD1. V dropped 8 bases and J dropped 8; count of bases not matched to a gene: 15. CDR3 length: 16 residues. Germline V gene data show CDR1 as DFQATT and CDR2 as SNEGSKA (reference sequence). In DNA, the CDR3 is TGCAGTCTTAGGGGGGACAGGGGGCCTAAGGGCGAAAAACTGTTTTTT. This codes for CSLRGDRGPKGEKLFF.